These 25 T cell receptor beta chains share one sample of origin, sequenced in a study of cytomegalovirus exposure and HLA in healthy donors (dated by TCRdb to about 2017). Library generation was performed with the immunoSEQ multiplex PCR assay. The multiplex PCR relied on a mix of 60 forward primers for TCR Vbeta segments and 13 reverse primers for TCR Jbeta segments. Entries here come from immuneACCESS through TCRdb and include only in-frame sequences with V and J called. Some clones fail to appear in such tables; in the studies checked, an unresolved V gene covers under half of the shortfall, and the cause of the remainder is unknown. The sample contains roughly 120,000 clones, roughly 80% of them found a single time. The ten largest clones represent 2.5% to 3% of the sample. The sequencing sample was made of PBMCs. These receptors all come from a young man in good health and CMV-seronegative.

The chain employs TRBV5-4 and TRBJ2-1; D possibly corresponds to TRBD1 (6 bases). Trimming pared 6 bases from V and 5 bases from J, leaving 18 bases between. The CDR3 runs to 15 residues. Germline lookup yields CDR1 SGHNT and CDR2 YYREEE (reference sequence). In DNA, the CDR3 is TGTGCCAGCAACCTCTTGGGACAAGGTCACAATGAGCAGTTCTTC. As protein: CASNLLGQGHNEQFF.

This clone has only one observation. The chain carries TRBV29-1 and TRBJ2-7, with TRBD1 matching over 9 bases. The ends lost 2 bases at V and 1 base at J; junction bases unmatched: 3. CDR1 is SQVTM and CDR2 is ANQGSEA in the germline V gene. This CDR3 has 14 amino acids. CDR3 region: CSVERDRGSYEQYF. DNA of the CDR3: TGCAGCGTTGAACGAGACAGGGGGTCCTACGAGCAGTACTTC.

This clone was counted a few times. The DNA for the CDR3 is TGTGCTAGTGGTTTGGGCGCGGGGACTGAAGCTTTCTTT. Translating it yields CASGLGAGTEAFF. The rearrangement joins TRBV12-5 to TRBJ1-1; D is ambiguous. The CDR3 sequence is 13 residues long. Germline-derived CDR1 and CDR2 are LGHNT and FRNRAP. Between the trimmed V and J ends, which lost 1 base and 5 bases, there was a span of 8 bases.

The V gene is TRBV28, the J gene TRBJ1-5; no firm D call. This CDR3 has 15 residues. The germline V and J ends were trimmed by 3 bases and 0 bases, with 9 bases remaining between them. Germline CDR1 is MDHEN and CDR2 is SYDVKM. The CDR3 nucleotides read TGTGCCAGCAGTTTTTCACAGTATAGCAATCAGCCCCAGCATTTT. Its protein product is CASSFSQYSNQPQHF.

This clone was detected only a few times. The V and J genes are TRBV27 and TRBJ2-2, with D possibly being TRBD2 (5 bases). Germline loops: CDR1 MNHEY, CDR2 SMNVEV (reference sequence). The CDR3 spans 13 residues. V dropped 6 bases and J dropped 6 bases, with 11 bases sitting between them. CDR3 in amino acids: CASRLVPPGELFF. The DNA for the CDR3 is TGTGCCAGCAGACTAGTTCCTCCCGGGGAGCTGTTTTTT.

CDR3 nucleotides: TGTGCCAGCAGCGTCGGGGGGTCTAGCGCGGGCAATGAGCAGTTCTTC. This encodes CASSVGGSSAGNEQFF. V gene TRBV9 combines with J gene TRBJ2-1; 7 positions match TRBD2. V dropped 2 bases and J dropped 6; count of bases not matched to a gene: 11. Germline CDR1 is SGDLS and CDR2 is YYNGEE. The CDR3 is 16 residues long. The full variable domain, completed using reference TRBV9 and TRBJ2-1, is DSGVTQTPKHLITATGQRVTLRCSPRSGDLSVYWYQQSLDQGLQFLIQYYNGEERAKGNILERFSAQQFPDLHSELNLSSLELGDSALYFCASSVGGSSAGNEQFFGPGTRLTVL.

The gene calls are TRBV5-4 and TRBJ2-1; TRBD1 agrees at 8 bases. The CDR3 length is 16 residues. From germline, CDR1 is SGHNT and CDR2 YYREEE (reference sequence). J gave up 4 bases and V 3 bases, and 9 bases lay outside the gene matches. CDR3 region: CASSSHDRGRYNEQFF. As DNA, the CDR3 is TGTGCCAGCAGCTCCCACGACAGGGGAAGGTACAATGAGCAGTTCTTC.

The rearrangement joins TRBV25-1 to TRBJ2-1, with D maybe TRBD1 (8 bases). The germline CDR1 and CDR2 sequences are MGHDK and SYGVNS. This CDR3 has 14 amino acids. V was pared by 6 bases and J by 9 bases, with 18 bases between. The CDR3 DNA is TGTGCCAGCAGAGCCAGGGGGCGCGGGAGTGAGCAGTTCTTC. As protein: CASRARGRGSEQFF.

The chain couples TRBV7-6 to TRBJ2-2; the D gene is possibly TRBD2 (5 bases). Looked up from germline, CDR1 is SGHVS and CDR2 is FNYEAQ. CDR3 size: 15 residues. V was shortened by 3 bases and J by 4 bases, with 12 bases between the two germline ends. The CDR3 spells CASSFASSGTGELFF. CDR3 nucleotide sequence: TGTGCCAGCAGCTTTGCCAGCAGCGGCACCGGGGAGCTGTTTTTT.

V and J are TRBV29-1 and TRBJ2-1; 9 bases line up with TRBD1. The V gene end was trimmed by 5 bases and the J gene end by 7 bases; junction bases not matched to a gene: 15. The CDR3 consists of 16 residues. Germline V gene lookup returns CDR1 SQVTM and CDR2 ANQGSEA. The CDR3 here is CSVLFYRDRDRNEQFF. CDR3 sequence (DNA): TGCAGCGTTTTATTCTACCGGGACAGGGATAGGAATGAGCAGTTCTTC.

The chain combines TRBV7-2 with TRBJ1-5; possibly TRBD1 for D (6 bases). The CDR3 has 13 amino acids. CDR1 and CDR2 from the germline V gene are SGHTA and FQGNSA. The germline V and J ends were trimmed by 5 bases and 5 bases, with 10 bases remaining between them. CDR3 protein: CASSGNRDQPQHF. The CDR3 DNA follows: TGTGCCAGCAGCGGCAACAGGGATCAGCCCCAGCATTTT. The entire variable domain, with the rest obtained from reference TRBV7-2 and TRBJ1-5, is as follows: GAGVSQSPSNKVTEKGKDVELRCDPISGHTALYWYRQSLGQGLEFLIYFQGNSAPDKSGLPSDRFSAERTGGSVSTLTIQRTQQEDSAVYLCASSGNRDQPQHFGDGTRLSIL.

The chain uses TRBV15 and TRBJ1-2; D remains unclear. The CDR3 covers 15 residues. Looked up from germline, CDR1 is LNHNV and CDR2 is YYDKDF (reference sequence). V was shortened by 0 bases and J by 9 bases, with 17 bases between the two germline ends. The DNA of the CDR3 is TGTGCCACCAGCAGAGATCAAGGCGGTTCGTATCGCTACACCTTC. Its protein is CATSRDQGGSYRYTF.

CDR3 nucleotide sequence: TGTGCCAGCAGCCTGTCTTATGGGAGGACGGCAGATACGCAGTATTTT. Its translation is CASSLSYGRTADTQYF. The chain joins TRBV7-9 to TRBJ2-3; TRBD2 is a possible D gene (6 bases). The CDR3 spans 16 residues. V lost 5 bases and J lost 4, with 19 bases in between. CDR1 and CDR2 (germline): SEHNR, FQNEAQ (reference sequence).

The chain uses TRBV21-1 and TRBJ1-2; the D segment call TRBD1 is taken from the table without a DNA check. TRBV21-1 is noted as a pseudogene. This CDR3 comprises 14 residues. The CDR3 reads CASSKGKGAEGYTF. The CDR3, as DNA: TGTGCCAGCAGCAAAGGAAAGGGGGCGGAGGGCTACACCTTC.

The chain uses TRBV18 and TRBJ1-2; 9 nucleotides agree with TRBD1. The CDR3 consists of 14 residues. Germline assignment: CDR1 KGHSH and CDR2 LQKENI. Unmatched junction bases numbered 3, after V lost 3 bases and J lost 4 bases. This CDR3 reads CASSPGQGSYGYTF. CDR3 nucleotide sequence: TGTGCCAGCTCACCCGGACAGGGGAGCTATGGCTACACCTTC.

The chain carries TRBV30 and TRBJ2-1, with D possibly matching TRBD2 (5 bases). The V end lost 2 bases, the J end lost 4 bases, and 12 bases lay between the germline ends. Germline CDR1 GTSNPN, CDR2 SVGIG (reference sequence). CDR3 length equals 14 residues. This CDR3 is CAWSYVGEYNEQFF. CDR3 nucleotide sequence: TGTGCCTGGAGTTACGTGGGAGAGTACAATGAGCAGTTCTTC.

The chain recombines TRBV7-8 with TRBJ2-7; TRBD2 matches 11 bases. Trimming removed 4 bases from V and 2 bases from J; junction bases left unmatched: 16. In germline, CDR1 is SGHVS, CDR2 FQNEAQ. CDR3 length equals 19 residues. The CDR3 region has the DNA TGTGCCAGCAGCTCGAGACTAGCGGGATATTCCGACGGCACCTACGAGCAGTACTTC. Its protein product is CASSSRLAGYSDGTYEQYF.

This chain links TRBV12-5 with TRBJ1-4; 7 bases line up with TRBD1. The junction had 12 bases not matched to a gene; V was cut back by 3 bases and J by 8 bases. From germline, CDR1 is LGHNT and CDR2 FRNRAP. The CDR3 totals 16 residues. The CDR3 protein is CASGFTSAGGWEKLFF. The CDR3 DNA is TGTGCTAGTGGTTTTACAAGTGCAGGGGGGTGGGAAAAACTGTTTTTT.

The chain joins TRBV6-4 to TRBJ2-3; the D gene is possibly TRBD1 (6 bases). The CDR3 spans 15 residues. Germline V CDR1 and CDR2: MRHNA, SNTAGT. V dropped 0 bases and J dropped 1 base, with 8 bases sitting between them. CDR3: CASSDSPGGTDTQYF. In nucleotides, the CDR3 is TGTGCCAGCAGTGACTCCCCAGGGGGCACAGATACGCAGTATTTT.

The rearrangement joins TRBV15 to TRBJ2-7; 8 positions match TRBD1. Germline assignment: CDR1 LNHNV and CDR2 YYDKDF (reference sequence). The junction had 2 bases not matched to a gene; V was cut back by 3 bases and J by 1 base. The CDR3 is 14 residues long. CDR3 bases: TGTGCCACCAGCAGGAGACAGGGGTCCTACGAGCAGTACTTC. This translates into CATSRRQGSYEQYF.

The V call is TRBV28, the J call TRBJ2-1; TRBD1 is a possible D gene (5 bases). V lost 3 bases and J 4 bases, leaving 7 bases between the germline ends. Looked up from germline, CDR1 is MDHEN and CDR2 is SYDVKM. The CDR3 consists of 13 residues. CDR3 loop: CASSLGLYNEQFF. The CDR3 DNA follows: TGTGCCAGCAGTTTGGGGCTTTACAATGAGCAGTTCTTC.

This clone was seen once. V usage is TRBV19 and J usage is TRBJ1-1; the match to TRBD1 covers 8 bases. Germline CDR1 LNHDA, CDR2 SQIVND (reference sequence). This CDR3 comprises 14 residues. The V gene end was trimmed by 5 bases and the J gene end by 4 bases; junction bases not matched to a gene: 6. CDR3 in DNA: TGTGCCAGTAGTCCCTCAGGACAGGGCACTGAAGCTTTCTTT. It yields the protein CASSPSGQGTEAFF.

This clone was observed once. The genes are TRBV2 and TRBJ1-5; 10 positions agree with TRBD1. This CDR3 region has 15 residues. Per germline, CDR1 SNHLY and CDR2 FYNNEI. After removal of 6 bases from V and 10 bases from J, the junction contained 12 bases not matched to a gene. CDR3 DNA: TGTGCCAGCAGGGGGACTGCAGGGACAGGGGAACCCCAGCATTTT. Its translation is CASRGTAGTGEPQHF. Based on the CDR3 plus reference TRBV2 and TRBJ1-5, the full variable domain is EPEVTQTPSHQVTQMGQEVILRCVPISNHLYFYWYRQILGQKVEFLVSFYNNEISEKSEIFDDQFSVERPDGSNFTLKIRSTKLEDSAMYFCASRGTAGTGEPQHFGDGTRLSIL.

V gene TRBV6-4 combines with J gene TRBJ2-3; 9 nucleotides align to TRBD2. This CDR3 is built from 15 residues. Germline V lookup: CDR1 MRHNA, CDR2 SNTAGT. V lost 5 bases to trimming and J lost 0 bases; unmatched junction nucleotides: 3. CDR3 sequence: CASSFSGGSTDTQYF. The CDR3 DNA reads as TGTGCCAGCAGTTTTAGCGGGGGAAGCACAGATACGCAGTATTTT.

This chain links TRBV29-1 with TRBJ2-3; possibly TRBD2 for D (6 bases). V lost 1 base, J lost 2 bases, and 16 bases lay in between. The CDR3 loop spans 16 amino acids. The germline V gene encodes CDR1 SQVTM and CDR2 ANQGSEA. CDR3 residues: CSVEVLARANTDTQYF. CDR3 DNA sequence: TGCAGCGTTGAAGTTCTAGCGCGGGCGAACACAGATACGCAGTATTTT.